In this sample, the clone carrying this TCR beta chain turned up a few times. Its target is unknown. One junction end disagrees with the germline gene, perhaps due to a read error. Germline assignment: CDR1 MGHDK and CDR2 SYGVNS. The CDR3 totals 14 residues. The sample comes from a study of beta chain features in type 1 diabetes. CD4+ naive, central memory, regulatory and stem cell-like memory subsets were isolated by sorting on CD45RO/CCR7/CD25/CD127/CD95/CD27. Overall study results and limits: At VDJ recombination sites, type 1 diabetes patients had fewer insertions and more deleted nucleotides.

Every isolated RNA sample was fully reverse transcribed, so sequencing captured expressed TCRB transcripts. Assay used: immunoSEQ multiplex PCR; TCRdb lists only in-frame clones, some missing. The sample lists 200,000 to 250,000 clones; about 10% were seen once. Sequences were obtained from naive CD4+ T cells from blood. V and J are TRBV25-1 and TRBJ2-3; D is possibly TRBD2 (6 bases). The source of this sequence is a woman younger than 30 in good health. CDR3 in amino acids: CASSEWGGTDTQYF. The CDR3 bases are TGTGCCAGCAGCGAATGGGGGGGCACAGATACGCAGTATTTT. The variable domain in full, completed from reference TRBV25-1 and TRBJ2-3, reads EADIYQTPRYLVIGTGKKITLECSQTMGHDKMYWYQQDPGMELHLIHYSYGVNSTEKGDLSSESTVSRIRTEHFPLTLESARPSHTSQYLCASSEWGGTDTQYFGPGTRLTVL.